This is a list of T cell receptor beta chains from one sample in a study of shared T cell receptors in the human thymus. Data came from immunoSEQ multiplex PCR; TCRdb stores just in-frame clones and leaves some out. Of about 660,000 clones listed, approximately 88% are singletons. The sample was also linked to a second study, of human thymus T cells.

Sequencing was performed on thymocytes. These receptors all come from a boy younger than two with a congenital heart defect. The CDR3 runs from the conserved cysteine through the conserved F or W. A D gene is named only where the DNA matches it firmly. Rows may omit the clone size; those that give it use once, few, many or a size class.

>TRBV30|-|TRBD1|TRBJ1-1
TGTGCCTGGAAGGCGCTAAGGGACAGTAAAGCTTTCTTT
CAWKALRDSKAFF
>TRBV11-3|-|-|TRBJ1-2
TGTGCCAGCAGCTTAGACGGGGTAGGGGGCTACACCTTC
CASSLDGVGGYTF
>TRBV19|-|TRBD2|TRBJ2-4
TGTGCCAGTAGTATAGCGGGAGGCCGGGGAAACATTCAGTACTTC
CASSIAGGRGNIQYF
>TRBV28|-|TRBD2|TRBJ2-7
TGTGCCAGCACCACTTCGCACCGTCCAAGGGGGTCCCATAGCGGGAGCGATCCCTACGAGCAGTACTTC
CASTTSHRPRGSHSGSDPYEQYF
>TRBV6-5|-|-|TRBJ2-5
TGTGCCAGCAGTTACCTCGCGAAGCAAGAGACCCAGTACTTC
CASSYLAKQETQYF
>TRBV5-5|-|-|TRBJ1-1
TGTGCCAGCAGCTTGCCGATAGGGAGTCAAACTGAAGCTTTCTTT
CASSLPIGSQTEAFF
>TRBV7-6|-|-|TRBJ1-2
TGTGCCAGCAGCTTAAAGGGCCCCGGACAGTACTATGGCTACACCTTC
CASSLKGPGQYYGYTF
>TRBV5-6|once|-|TRBJ1-1
TGTGCCAGCAGCTTTCCCGGCCGAACCACGACTAAGAACACTGAAGCTTTCTTT
CASSFPGRTTTKNTEAFF
>TRBV27|-|TRBD2|TRBJ2-3
TGTGCCAGCAGTTTAGGGGGGGTTACAGATACGCAGTATTTT
CASSLGGVTDTQYF
>TRBV30|-|TRBD2|TRBJ2-1
TGTGCCTGGAGCCAAGCCCTAGCGGACCCCTACAATGAGCAGTTCTTC
CAWSQALADPYNEQFF
>TRBV2|-|-|TRBJ2-5
TGTGCCAGCAGTGGGGGGCTGCGGAAGACCCAGTACTTC
CASSGGLRKTQYF
>TRBV7-9|few|TRBD1|TRBJ2-2
TGTGCCAGCAGTCGAAACCCACAGGGGGCGTCGGGCACCGGGGAGCTGTTTTTT
CASSRNPQGASGTGELFF
>TRBV11-2|-|TRBD1|TRBJ2-7
TGTGCCAGCAGCTCCAACTACGGACAGGGGGCGGGCGAGCAGTACTTC
CASSSNYGQGAGEQYF
>TRBV29-1|-|TRBD2|TRBJ2-1
TGCAGCGTGATGGACCCAGCGGGAGACTCCTTAATGGATGAGCAGTTCTTC
CSVMDPAGDSLMDEQFF
>TRBV19|-|TRBD1|TRBJ1-2
TGTGCCAGTAGGCGAGGGGGCCCGAACGGCTACACCTTC
CASRRGGPNGYTF
>TRBV28|-|TRBD1|TRBJ2-7
TGTGCCAGCAGTCACTTATGGGGACAGGGAATTGGCGAGCAGTACTTC
CASSHLWGQGIGEQYF
>TRBV7-8|-|TRBD2|TRBJ2-7
TGTGCGGGGCGGGTCGGGGGGTACGAGCAGTACTTC
CAGRVGGYEQYF
>TRBV19|-|-|TRBJ1-1
TGTGCCACCGCTGGTGAAGGGGCGGGAGCTGAAGCTTTCTTT
CATAGEGAGAEAFF
>TRBV19|-|TRBD2|TRBJ2-5
TGTGCCAGTAGTATCAGTAGGGTAGCGGGAGGACAAGAGACCCAGTACTTC
CASSISRVAGGQETQYF
>TRBV27|-|-|TRBJ2-3
TGTGCCAGCAGTTCACCCTGGACGGGAGTCTCGGATACGCAGTATTTT
CASSSPWTGVSDTQYF
>TRBV6-1|-|TRBD2|TRBJ2-7
TGTGCCAGCACGGCCAGCGGGAGGGCCGCCGAGCAGTACTTC
CASTASGRAAEQYF
>TRBV11-2|-|-|TRBJ2-7
TGTGCCAGCAGCTCGGACTACAATTACGAGCAGTACTTC
CASSSDYNYEQYF
>TRBV27|few|TRBD1|TRBJ2-7
TGTGCCAGCAGTTCCCGACAGGGCTCCTACGAGCAGTACTTC
CASSSRQGSYEQYF
>TRBV21-1|-|-|TRBJ2-7
TGTGCCAGCAGCAAGGGTAGCGGGACGTCCTACGAGCAGTACTTC
CASSKGSGTSYEQYF